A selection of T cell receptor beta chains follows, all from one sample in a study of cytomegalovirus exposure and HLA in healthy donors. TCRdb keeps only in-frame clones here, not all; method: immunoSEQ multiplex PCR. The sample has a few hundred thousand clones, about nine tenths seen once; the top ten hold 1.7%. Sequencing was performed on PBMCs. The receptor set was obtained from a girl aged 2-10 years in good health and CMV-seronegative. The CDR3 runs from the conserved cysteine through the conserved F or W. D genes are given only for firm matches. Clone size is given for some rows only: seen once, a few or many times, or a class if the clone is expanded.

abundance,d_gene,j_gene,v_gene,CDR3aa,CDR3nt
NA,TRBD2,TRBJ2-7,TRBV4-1,CASSQGLAGSYEQYF,TGCGCTAGCAGCCAAGGACTAGCGGGATCCTACGAGCAGTACTTC
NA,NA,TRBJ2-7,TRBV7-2,CASSLEAGSPYEQYF,TGTGCCAGCAGCTTAGAGGCGGGATCCCCCTACGAGCAGTACTTC
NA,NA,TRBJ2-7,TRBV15,CATSQGPYEQYF,TGTGCCACCTCCCAGGGGCCCTACGAGCAGTACTTC
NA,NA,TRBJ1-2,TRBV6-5,CASSYSADSGYTF,TGTGCCAGCAGTTACTCCGCCGACTCTGGCTACACCTTC
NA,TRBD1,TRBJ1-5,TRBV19,CASSRPGTGYNQPQHF,TGTGCCAGTAGCCGCCCCGGGACAGGATACAATCAGCCCCAGCATTTT
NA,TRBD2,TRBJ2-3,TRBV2,CASSGGQRGPDTQYF,TGTGCCAGCAGTGGGGGCCAGCGGGGGCCAGATACGCAGTATTTT
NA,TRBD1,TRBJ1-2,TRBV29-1,CSVAGTEYGYTF,TGCAGCGTAGCCGGGACAGAATATGGCTACACCTTC
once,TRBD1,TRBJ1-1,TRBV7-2,CASRSTGRPTEAFF,TGTGCCAGCAGATCGACAGGGCGTCCGACTGAAGCTTTCTTT
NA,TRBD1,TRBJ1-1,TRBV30,CAWSALGTVNTEAFF,TGTGCCTGGAGTGCCCTCGGGACAGTGAACACTGAAGCTTTCTTT
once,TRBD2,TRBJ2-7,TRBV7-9,CASSSRPGLAKDATYEQYF,TGTGCCAGCAGCTCGCGACCCGGACTAGCTAAGGACGCTACCTACGAGCAGTACTTC
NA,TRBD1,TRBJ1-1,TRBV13,CATQQGGDEGMNTEAFF,TGTGCCACACAACAGGGGGGAGACGAAGGCATGAACACTGAAGCTTTCTTT
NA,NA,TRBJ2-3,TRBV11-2,CASSSNRGLFTDTQYF,TGTGCCAGCAGCTCAAACAGGGGACTTTTCACAGATACGCAGTATTTT
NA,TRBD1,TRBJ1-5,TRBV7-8,CASSLGQGNQPQHF,TGTGCCAGCAGCTTAGGACAGGGAAATCAGCCCCAGCATTTT
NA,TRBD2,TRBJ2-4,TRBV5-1,CASSPSGSRNIQYF,TGCGCCAGCAGCCCCAGCGGGAGTCGGAACATTCAGTACTTC
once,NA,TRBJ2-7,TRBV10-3,CAIRASSPEEQYF,TGTGCCATCAGGGCGAGTAGTCCGGAGGAGCAGTACTTC
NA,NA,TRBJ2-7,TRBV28,CASSFEGYEQYF,TGTGCCAGCAGTTTCGAGGGTTACGAGCAGTACTTC
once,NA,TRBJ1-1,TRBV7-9,CASSWQGGEAFF,TGTGCCAGCAGCTGGCAGGGAGGTGAAGCTTTCTTT
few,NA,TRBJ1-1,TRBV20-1,CSAQSGEAFF,TGCAGTGCTCAAAGCGGAGAAGCTTTCTTT
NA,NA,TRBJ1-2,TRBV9,CASSVFNRASYTF,TGTGCCAGCAGCGTTTTCAACAGGGCGAGCTACACCTTC
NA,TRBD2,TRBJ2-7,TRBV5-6,CASSYTSGATYEQYF,TGTGCCAGCAGCTATACTAGCGGGGCAACCTACGAGCAGTACTTC
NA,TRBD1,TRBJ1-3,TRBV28,CASSSPLDREKDIYF,TGTGCCAGCAGTTCCCCACTGGACAGGGAAAAGGACATATATTTT
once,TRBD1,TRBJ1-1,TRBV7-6,CASSLRTGDDPLNTEAFF,TGTGCCAGCAGCCTCAGGACAGGGGACGACCCCTTGAACACTGAAGCTTTCTTT
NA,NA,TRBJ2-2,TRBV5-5,CASSWMTRKGTGELFF,TGTGCCAGCAGCTGGATGACTAGGAAAGGCACCGGGGAGCTGTTTTTT
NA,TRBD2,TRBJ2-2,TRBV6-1,CASSRLAGATGELFF,TGTGCCAGCAGTCGACTAGCGGGAGCCACCGGGGAGCTGTTTTTT
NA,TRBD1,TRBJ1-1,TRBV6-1,CAISPGTGAEAFF,TGTGCCATCAGTCCCGGGACAGGGGCTGAAGCTTTCTTT
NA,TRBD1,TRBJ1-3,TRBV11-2,CASSLGRQGGNTIYF,TGTGCCAGCAGCTTAGGCCGACAGGGTGGAAACACCATATATTTT
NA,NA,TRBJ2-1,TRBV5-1,CASSLYAQVGHNEQFF,TGCGCCAGCAGCTTGTATGCCCAAGTGGGCCACAATGAGCAGTTCTTC
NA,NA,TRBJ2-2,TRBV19,CASIGERTNTGELFF,TGTGCCAGTATAGGTGAGCGGACCAACACCGGGGAGCTGTTTTTT
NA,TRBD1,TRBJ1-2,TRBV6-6,CASSDRGGVGYGYTF,TGTGCCAGCAGTGACAGGGGGGGCGTAGGGTATGGCTACACCTTC
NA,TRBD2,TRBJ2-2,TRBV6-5,CASRKAGVGTGELFF,TGTGCCAGCAGAAAAGCGGGGGTCGGCACCGGGGAGCTGTTTTTT
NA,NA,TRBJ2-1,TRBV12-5,CASGLGRPGEGQFF,TGTGCTAGTGGTTTGGGCCGTCCAGGGGAGGGGCAGTTCTTC
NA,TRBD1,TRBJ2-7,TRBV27,CASSPPDRFGLEQYF,TGTGCCAGCAGTCCTCCGGACAGGTTCGGGCTCGAGCAGTACTTC
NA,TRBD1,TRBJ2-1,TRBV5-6,CASGTGSYNEQFF,TGTGCCAGCGGGACAGGGTCGTACAATGAGCAGTTCTTC
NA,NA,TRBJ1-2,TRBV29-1,CSVERQTNYGYTF,TGCAGCGTTGAGCGACAGACTAACTATGGCTACACCTTC
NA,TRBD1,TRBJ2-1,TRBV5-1,CASSLVPTGTDSYNEQFF,TGCGCCAGCAGCTTGGTTCCTACCGGGACAGATTCCTACAATGAGCAGTTCTTC
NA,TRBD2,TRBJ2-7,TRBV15,CATSRDLGLAGYEQYF,TGTGCCACCAGCAGAGATCTTGGACTAGCGGGTTACGAGCAGTACTTC
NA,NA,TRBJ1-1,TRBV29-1,CSVVRGFMNTEAFF,TGCAGCGTTGTTAGGGGGTTCATGAACACTGAAGCTTTCTTT
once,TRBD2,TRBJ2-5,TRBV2,CASRLTSGAQETQYF,TGTGCCAGCAGACTGACTAGCGGGGCCCAAGAGACCCAGTACTTC
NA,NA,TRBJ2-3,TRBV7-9,CASSVVGAPTDTQYF,TGTGCCAGCAGCGTCGTGGGGGCACCCACAGATACGCAGTATTTT
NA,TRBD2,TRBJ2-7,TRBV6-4,CASIQVTSGRWEQYF,TGTGCCAGCATCCAGGTGACTAGCGGGAGATGGGAGCAGTACTTC
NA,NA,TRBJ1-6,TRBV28,CASSFQRDSPLHF,TGTGCCAGCAGTTTTCAAAGAGATTCACCCCTCCACTTT
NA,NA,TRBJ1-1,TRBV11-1,CASSFRAGDEALF,TGTGCCAGCAGCTTCAGGGCAGGGGATGAAGCTCTCTTT
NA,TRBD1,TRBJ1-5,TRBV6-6,CASSRTGPDQGPQHF,TGTGCCAGCAGTCGGACAGGGCCCGATCAGGGGCCCCAGCATTTT
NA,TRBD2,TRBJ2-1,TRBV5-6,CASSLVSGGPPNEQFF,TGTGCCAGCAGCTTAGTAAGCGGGGGGCCACCCAATGAGCAGTTCTTC
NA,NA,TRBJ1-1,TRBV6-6,CASSEQEGMNTEAFF,TGTGCCAGCAGTGAGCAGGAGGGGATGAACACTGAAGCTTTCTTT